This TCR beta chain was retrieved from a study of blood T cell repertoires in COVID-19. Authors' methods: Counts of nucleated cells, estimated from reference gene primer amplification, were obtained. Some clones are missing from TCRdb's copy, which holds only in-frame ones; the method was immunoSEQ multiplex PCR. V and J calls and clone size come straight from that table; D and trimming were deduced from the DNA. The repertoire holds 250,000 to 350,000 clones, with 85% to 90% as singletons. CDR3 length: 15 amino acids. V lost 9 bases and J lost 4; bases outside the gene matches: 9. Germline CDR1 is MDHEN and CDR2 is SYDVKM.

This sequence was found in a woman aged 18 to 35 who had recovered from COVID-19. This chain connects TRBV28 to TRBJ1-1; 12 bases map to TRBD1. The specimen was PBMCs or T cells enriched from blood (not recorded which). CDR3 DNA sequence: TGTGCCAGTTGGGACAGGGGGCGCGGCCGCACTGAAGCTTTCTTT. Its protein is CASWDRGRGRTEAFF.